This TCR beta chain comes out of a study of CD8 T cells in Susac syndrome. CD8+ and CD4+ blood T cells underwent TCR beta sequencing. It was healthy donors who served as the controls, matched for age and sex. TEMRA cells were enriched by FACS, and CD4+ and CD8+ T cells were negatively isolated. CDR3 length: 16 residues. The trim removed 5 bases at V and 0 bases at J, leaving 4 bases unmatched. Per germline, CDR1 SGHTA and CDR2 FQGTGA. Random-hexamer reverse transcription was applied to about 0.45 to 1 ug RNA. One entry per CDR3 protein results from TCRdb running MiXCR on the immunoSEQ multiplex PCR reads. Of 150,000 to 200,000 distinct CDR3 sequences listed, about 93% were seen once; the top ten hold approximately 0.14%.

This clonotype was obtained from a human donor in good health. This chain links TRBV7-3 with TRBJ2-3; TRBD2 matches at 11 bases. The specimen was CD4+ T cells from PBMCs. CDR3 region: CASSILAGVSTDTQYF. The CDR3, as DNA: TGTGCCAGCAGCATACTAGCGGGGGTTAGCACAGATACGCAGTATTTT.